This TCR beta chain was recovered during a study of response to subunit inactivated influenza vaccine listed by TCRdb under 2018. About the study as a whole: To follow how T cells responded to a trivalent subunit inactivated influenza vaccine, the researchers relied on deep quantitative profiling of the T cell receptor repertoire.

Overall study results and their limits: The authors proposed that each seasonal influenza vaccination may bring in only a limited number of new T cells.

The V and J ends are trimmed by 5 bases and 3 bases, leaving 13 bases between them. From cysteine to phenylalanine, the CDR3 is 14 amino acids long. This entry keeps only the CDR3 DNA: 42 bases, framed from base 1. CDR1 and CDR2 (SGHVS, FQNEAQ) derive from the germline V gene. The method behind the library was RT-PCR. Data came from an Illumina HiSeq 2500. TCRdb applied fastp at Q25 and MiXCR to the public reads, then kept only in-frame beta chains. Rows with a matching CDR3 protein are joined into one entry that keeps the most common DNA and genes. This sample gives 800,000 or so distinct CDR3 sequences in total; less than 25% of them show up just once. More than 8.5% of the sample is in the top ten clones. A note on this clonotype: Its antigen specificity is not known. Per-nucleotide qualities are absent, and no much larger clonotype sits a single base away.

The chain is encoded by TRBV7-8 joined to TRBJ1-2; perhaps TRBD1 is the D gene, with 5 bases matching. The clonotype originates from a man aged 50-60 years who received an inactivated influenza vaccine. Donor details come from another sample of the same person, matched by shared clones. This sample comprised PBMCs from blood, obtained around 5 days after vaccination. CDR3 protein: CASSAGRGHYGYTF. The nucleotides read TGTGCCAGCAGCGCGGGACGGGGTCACTATGGCTACACCTTC.